Below, one T cell receptor (beta chain) is given with its context. Its antigen is as yet unknown. The sample comes from a study of cytomegalovirus exposure and HLA in healthy donors. Findings and caveats of the study: A later analysis linked about 17,000 TCR beta sequences to HLA alleles at 0.05 false discovery rate.

The study ran its PCR with 60 Vbeta and 13 Jbeta primers. Only in-frame clones appear in the TCRdb table, and some are missing; sequencing was by immunoSEQ multiplex PCR. The sample contains roughly 80,000 clones, around 82% of which appear only once. The junction had 8 bases not matched to a gene; V was cut back by 4 bases and J by 3 bases. Per germline, CDR1 MNHEY and CDR2 SMNVEV (reference sequence). The CDR3 has 15 amino acids. The sequenced sample was PBMCs. This chain uses TRBV27 with TRBJ1-2, with 7 nucleotides matching TRBD1. The origin of this receptor is a male donor in good health and CMV-seronegative. The CDR3 DNA is TGTGCCAGCAGTTCGCACAGGGGTGGTGACTATGGCTACACCTTC. Its protein is CASSSHRGGDYGYTF.